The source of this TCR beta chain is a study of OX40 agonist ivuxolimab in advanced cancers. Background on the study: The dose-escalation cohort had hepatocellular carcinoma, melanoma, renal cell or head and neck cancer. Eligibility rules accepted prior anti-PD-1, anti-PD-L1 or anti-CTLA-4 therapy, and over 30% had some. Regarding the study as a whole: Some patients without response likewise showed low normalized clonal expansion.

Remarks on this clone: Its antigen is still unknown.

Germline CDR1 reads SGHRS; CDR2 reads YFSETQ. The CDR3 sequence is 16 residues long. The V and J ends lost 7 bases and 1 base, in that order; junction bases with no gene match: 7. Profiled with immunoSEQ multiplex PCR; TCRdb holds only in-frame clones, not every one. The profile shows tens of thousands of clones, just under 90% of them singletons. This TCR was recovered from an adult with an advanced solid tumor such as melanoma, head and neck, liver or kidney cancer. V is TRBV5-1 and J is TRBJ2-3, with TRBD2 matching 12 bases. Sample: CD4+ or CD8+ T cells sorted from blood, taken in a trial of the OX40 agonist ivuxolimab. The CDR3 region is CASGPLAGGGTDTQYF. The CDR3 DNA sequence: TGCGCCAGCGGCCCGCTAGCGGGGGGGGGCACAGATACGCAGTATTTT.